This T cell receptor (beta chain) was observed in a study of technical replicates of blood from a few donors. Using immunoSEQ multiplex PCR, the repertoire was profiled, and TCRdb retains in-frame clones only, with some absent. The sample includes almost 85,000 clones, 95% to 98% of them seen just once. The V segment lost 0 bases and the J segment 0 bases; nucleotides outside the gene matches: 10. CDR1 is SGHAT, CDR2 FQNNGV, per germline. The CDR3 runs to 18 residues. The sequence derives from a human donor in good health. The sequencing input was T cells isolated from PBMCs. The chain uses TRBV11-2 and TRBJ2-7; 8 positions match TRBD2. CDR3 nucleotides: TGTGCCAGCAGCTTAGATCCTTCTTTTGGGACTAGCTCCTACGAGCAGTACTTC. It specifies CASSLDPSFGTSSYEQYF.